These T cell receptor beta chains were read from a single sample in a study of blood T cell repertoires in COVID-19. Produced via immunoSEQ multiplex PCR; TCRdb's table is partial and in-frame only. The sample lists over 75,000 clones; more than 70% were seen once. The sequenced sample consisted of peripheral blood. All receptors come from a human donor in a cohort sampled during active COVID-19. The CDR3 runs from the conserved cysteine through the conserved F or W.

V	J	CDR3
TRBV21-1	TRBJ1-6	CASSNPPNSPLHF
TRBV18	TRBJ1-1	CASSLWGPDRGTEAFF
TRBV27	TRBJ1-6	CASRLGQGNSPLHF
TRBV28	TRBJ2-7	CASSGTESSYEQYF
TRBV11-2	TRBJ1-4	CASSPAQGGGEKLFF
TRBV7-3	TRBJ2-5	CASSPGVGGRETQYF
TRBV9	TRBJ1-2	CASSVVGTGGYGYTF
TRBV4-3	TRBJ2-6	CASSPSSDAGANVLTF
TRBV19	TRBJ2-1	CASSRAGNEQFF
TRBV28	TRBJ2-1	CASTPPGLAASDNEQFF
TRBV30	TRBJ2-3	CAWRGQGSGTDTQYF
TRBV28	TRBJ1-2	CASSLSTGGYTF
TRBV5-1	TRBJ1-2	CASSSSGTRGGYTF
TRBV5-6	TRBJ1-2	CASSRPPQGAGGYTF
TRBV27	TRBJ2-7	CASSLLVSPHEQYF
TRBV5-1	TRBJ2-5	CASSRGQGSPETQYF
TRBV3-1/TRBV3-2	TRBJ2-5	CASSQRGSGGAETQYF
TRBV7-2	TRBJ2-1	CASSPGGGFSTKIF
TRBV6-2/TRBV6-3	TRBJ2-5	CASSRTTGIIETQYF
TRBV12-5	TRBJ2-5	CASGWGTGAVETQYF
TRBV13	TRBJ2-2	CASSVLDRANTGELFF
TRBV28	TRBJ2-2	CASSLISLAGRSITGELFF